The entry below describes one TCR beta chain. Its matching antigen is unknown. Samples of blood were obtained at baseline, on cycle 4 day 1, and on cycle 7 day 1. The record originates from a study of OX40 agonist ivuxolimab in advanced cancers. Study overall: All patients had ivuxolimab intravenously every 2 weeks at 0.01 to 10 mg/kg. The mean age was approximately 60 years, ranging from about 20 to 79, with 80% to 85% of participants male. Points from the study as a whole: Clones of CD4+ and CD8+ blood T cells grew by week 6 at doses of 0.1 to 3.0 mg/kg.

Generated by immunoSEQ multiplex PCR, the TCRdb table keeps only in-frame clones and is missing some. The table shows 20,000 to 25,000 clones, with 75% to 85% occurring only once. The specimen was CD4+ or CD8+ T cells sorted from blood, collected in a trial of the OX40 agonist ivuxolimab. This TCR was sampled from an adult with an advanced solid tumor such as melanoma, head and neck, liver or kidney cancer.

CDR3 nucleotide sequence: TGTGCCAGCAGACACGGCTCAGGGAATAACAATGAGCAGTTCTTC. Amino acid sequence: CASRHGSGNNNEQFF. The chain joins TRBV6-5 to TRBJ2-1; D is possibly TRBD1 (5 bases). V lost 6 bases and J 5 bases, leaving 17 bases between the germline ends. The CDR3 is made up of 15 amino acids. Germline V gene sequence: CDR1 MNHEY, CDR2 SVGAGI.